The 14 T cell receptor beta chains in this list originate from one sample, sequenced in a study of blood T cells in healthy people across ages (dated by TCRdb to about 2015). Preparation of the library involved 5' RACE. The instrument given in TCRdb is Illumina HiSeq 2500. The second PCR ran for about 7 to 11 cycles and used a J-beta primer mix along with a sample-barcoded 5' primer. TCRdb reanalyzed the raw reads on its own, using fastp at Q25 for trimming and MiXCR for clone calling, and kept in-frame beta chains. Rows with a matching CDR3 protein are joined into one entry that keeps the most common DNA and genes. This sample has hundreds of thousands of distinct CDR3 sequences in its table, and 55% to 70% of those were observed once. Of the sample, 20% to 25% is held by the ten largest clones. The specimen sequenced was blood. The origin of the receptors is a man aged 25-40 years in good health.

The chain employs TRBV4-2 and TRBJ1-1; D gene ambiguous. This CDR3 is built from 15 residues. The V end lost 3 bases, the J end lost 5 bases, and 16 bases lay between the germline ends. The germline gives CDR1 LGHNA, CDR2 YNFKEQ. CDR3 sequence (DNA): TGTGCCAGCAGCCACGCTACCCCAGAAGGGACTGAAGCTTTCTTT. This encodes CASSHATPEGTEAFF.

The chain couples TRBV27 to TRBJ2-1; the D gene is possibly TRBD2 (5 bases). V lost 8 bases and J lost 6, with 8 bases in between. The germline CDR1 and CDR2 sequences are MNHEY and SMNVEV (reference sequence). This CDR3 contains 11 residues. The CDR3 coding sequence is TGTGCCAGCGGACTGTTCAATGAGCAGTTCTTC. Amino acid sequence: CASGLFNEQFF.

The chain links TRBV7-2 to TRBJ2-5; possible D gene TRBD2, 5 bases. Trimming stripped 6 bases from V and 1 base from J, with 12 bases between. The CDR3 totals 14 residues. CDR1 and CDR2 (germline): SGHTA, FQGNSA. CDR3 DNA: TGTGCCAGCAGAAACCTGGGAGCCCAAGAGACCCAGTACTTC. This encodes CASRNLGAQETQYF.

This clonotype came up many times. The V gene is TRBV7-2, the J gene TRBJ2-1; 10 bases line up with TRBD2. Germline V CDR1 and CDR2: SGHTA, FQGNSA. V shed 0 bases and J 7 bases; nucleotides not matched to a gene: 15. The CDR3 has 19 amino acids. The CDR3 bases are TGTGCCAGCAGCTTAGCGATGACTAGCGGGCCCGGCAAGTTGAATGAGCAGTTCTTC. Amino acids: CASSLAMTSGPGKLNEQFF.

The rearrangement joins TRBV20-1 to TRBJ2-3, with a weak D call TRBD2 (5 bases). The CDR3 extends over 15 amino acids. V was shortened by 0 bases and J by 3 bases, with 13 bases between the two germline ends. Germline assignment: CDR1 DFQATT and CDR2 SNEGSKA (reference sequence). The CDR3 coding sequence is TGCAGTGCTAGAGATCAACCGGGAAGGACAGATACGCAGTATTTT. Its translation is CSARDQPGRTDTQYF.

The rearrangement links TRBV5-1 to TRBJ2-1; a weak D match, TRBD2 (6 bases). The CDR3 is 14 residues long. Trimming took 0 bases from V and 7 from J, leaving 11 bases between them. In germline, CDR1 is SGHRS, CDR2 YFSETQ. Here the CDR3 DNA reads TGCGCCAGCAGCTTGGTAGCGGAGAGAAATGAGCAGTTCTTC. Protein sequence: CASSLVAERNEQFF.

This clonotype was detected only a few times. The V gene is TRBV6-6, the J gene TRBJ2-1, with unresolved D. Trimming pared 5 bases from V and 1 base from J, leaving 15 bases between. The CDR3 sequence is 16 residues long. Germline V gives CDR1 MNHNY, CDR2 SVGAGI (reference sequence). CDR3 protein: CASSQRPTSSYNEQFF. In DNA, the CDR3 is TGTGCCAGCAGTCAACGACCCACTTCTTCCTACAATGAGCAGTTCTTC.

DNA for the CDR3: TGTGCCAGCAGCCCTTCTTGGACAGAGCAAGAGACCCAGTACTTC. Its translation is CASSPSWTEQETQYF. The chain recombines TRBV7-2 with TRBJ2-5; a possible D gene is TRBD1 (6 bases). The CDR3 loop spans 15 amino acids. Trimming removed 5 bases at V and 2 bases at J, with 15 bases between. Germline V gives CDR1 SGHTA, CDR2 FQGNSA.

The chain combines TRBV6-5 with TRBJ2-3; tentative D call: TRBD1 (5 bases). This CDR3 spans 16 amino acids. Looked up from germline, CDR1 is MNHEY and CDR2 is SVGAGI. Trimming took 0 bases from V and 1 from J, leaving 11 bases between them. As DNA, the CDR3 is TGTGCCAGCAGTTACTCGATCCTCAGGGGCACAGATACGCAGTATTTT. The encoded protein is CASSYSILRGTDTQYF.

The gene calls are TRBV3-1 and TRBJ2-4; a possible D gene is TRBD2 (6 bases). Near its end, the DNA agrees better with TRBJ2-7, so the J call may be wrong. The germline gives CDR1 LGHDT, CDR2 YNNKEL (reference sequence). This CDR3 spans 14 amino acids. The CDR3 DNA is TGTGCCAGCAGCCAAATGCCGGGGGCCTACGAGCAGTACTTC. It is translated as CASSQMPGAYEQYF.

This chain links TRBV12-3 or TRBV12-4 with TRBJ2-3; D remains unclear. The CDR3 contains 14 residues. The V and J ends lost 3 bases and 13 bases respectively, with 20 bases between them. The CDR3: CASSFRVRGDAEYF. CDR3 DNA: TGTGCCAGCAGTTTCAGAGTGAGAGGAGATGCGGAGTATTTT.

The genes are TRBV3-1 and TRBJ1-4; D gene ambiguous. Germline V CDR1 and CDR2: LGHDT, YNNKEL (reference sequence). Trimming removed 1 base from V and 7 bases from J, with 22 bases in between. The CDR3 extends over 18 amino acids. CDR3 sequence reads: CASSQGPILSFRGEKLFF. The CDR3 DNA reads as TGTGCCAGCAGCCAAGGCCCAATTCTGAGCTTTCGGGGTGAAAAACTGTTTTTT.

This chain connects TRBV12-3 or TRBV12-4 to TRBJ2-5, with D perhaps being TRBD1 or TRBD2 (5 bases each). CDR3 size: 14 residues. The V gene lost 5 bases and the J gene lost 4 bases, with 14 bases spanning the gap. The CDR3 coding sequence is TGTGCCAGCAGTCAACACACTAGGGGAGAGACCCAGTACTTC. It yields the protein CASSQHTRGETQYF.

The CDR3 nucleotides read TGTGCCAGCAGCAATCCGGGACTAGAGACCGAGCAGTACTTC. Translating it yields CASSNPGLETEQYF. The rearrangement joins TRBV7-9 to TRBJ2-7; 8 nucleotides line up with TRBD2. CDR1 is SEHNR and CDR2 is FQNEAQ in the germline V gene (reference sequence). J gave up 6 bases and V 5 bases, and 9 bases lay outside the gene matches. This CDR3 region has 14 residues.